This T cell receptor (beta chain) was found in a study of blood T cell repertoires in COVID-19. Study at large: Acute and convalescent COVID-19 specimens originated in the United States, Italy and Spain.

TCRdb keeps only in-frame clones here, not all; method: immunoSEQ multiplex PCR. The sample has 150,000 to 200,000 clones, approximately 79% seen once. Deletions cut 6 bases from V and 7 bases from J, with 7 bases between. Germline CDR1 is MDHEN and CDR2 is SYDVKM. The CDR3 runs to 12 residues. The rearrangement links TRBV28 to TRBJ1-6; D is undetermined. The sequenced material came from peripheral blood. This TCR was sampled from a woman aged 80 or over with acute or convalescent COVID-19. The CDR3 DNA sequence: TGTGCCAGCAGCCAAAAAAATTCACCCCTCCACTTT. This encodes CASSQKNSPLHF.